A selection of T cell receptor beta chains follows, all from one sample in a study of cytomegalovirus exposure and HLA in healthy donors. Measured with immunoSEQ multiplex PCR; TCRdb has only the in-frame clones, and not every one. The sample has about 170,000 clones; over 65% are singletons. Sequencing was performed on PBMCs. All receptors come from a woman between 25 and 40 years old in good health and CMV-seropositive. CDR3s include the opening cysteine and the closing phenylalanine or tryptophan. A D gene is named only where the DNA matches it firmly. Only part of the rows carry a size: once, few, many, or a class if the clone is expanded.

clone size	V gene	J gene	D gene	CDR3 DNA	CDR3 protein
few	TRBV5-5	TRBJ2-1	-	TGTGCCAGCAGCTTTTCGTCGTTGACGTCGGAGGGGCAGTTCTTC	CASSFSSLTSEGQFF
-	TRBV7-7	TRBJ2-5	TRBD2	TGTGCCAGCAGTCGGGAGGGATTGGGGTACCAAGAGACCCAGTACTTC	CASSREGLGYQETQYF
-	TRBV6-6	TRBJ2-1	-	TGTGCCAGCAGTTACTCGAGAGGGTCCTACAATGAGCAGTTCTTC	CASSYSRGSYNEQFF
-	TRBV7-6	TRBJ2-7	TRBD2	TGTGCCAGCAGCCCCCGGGAGGGTGGGTACGAGCAGTACTTC	CASSPREGGYEQYF
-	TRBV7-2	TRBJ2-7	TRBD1	TGTGCCAGCAGCTCCACAGGGGCCTCTTCCGAGCAGTACTTC	CASSSTGASSEQYF
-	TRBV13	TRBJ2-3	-	TGTGCCAGCAGCTTAGTGGTCCCCCAGGTGGATACGCAGTATTTT	CASSLVVPQVDTQYF
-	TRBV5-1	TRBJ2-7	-	TGCGCCAGCAGCTTGGTTGCGGGTTCGCACGAGCAGTACTTC	CASSLVAGSHEQYF
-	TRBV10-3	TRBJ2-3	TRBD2	TGTGCCACCGGAGCTGGGGCGGGAGGCAGCACAGATACGCAGTATTTT	CATGAGAGGSTDTQYF
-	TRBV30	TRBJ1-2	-	TGTGCCTGGAACCCCGGAGGGAGGCCTAACTATGGCTACACCTTC	CAWNPGGRPNYGYTF
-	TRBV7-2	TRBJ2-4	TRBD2	TGTGCCAGCAGCTTCCCCAGCGGGAGTCAAGCCAAAAACATTCAGTACTTC	CASSFPSGSQAKNIQYF
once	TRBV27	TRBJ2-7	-	TGTGCCAGCAGGCGGAGCTACGAGCAGTACTTC	CASRRSYEQYF
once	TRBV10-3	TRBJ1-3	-	TGTGCCATCAGTGACCCAGGGTCAGTCGACTCTGGAAACACCATATATTTT	CAISDPGSVDSGNTIYF
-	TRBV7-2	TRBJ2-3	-	TGTGCCAGCAGCTTAAATCCCAGGGACACAGATACGCAGTATTTT	CASSLNPRDTDTQYF
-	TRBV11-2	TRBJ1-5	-	TGTGCCAGCAGCTTTTCCCCAGGGAAGGGGCAGCCCCAGCATTTT	CASSFSPGKGQPQHF
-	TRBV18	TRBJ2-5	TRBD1	TGTGCCAGCTCACCGAACACAGGGGCTGAAGAGACCCAGTACTTC	CASSPNTGAEETQYF
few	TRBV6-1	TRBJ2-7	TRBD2	TGTGCCAGCAGTGTTAAAGGGACTAGCGTCTCCTACGAGCAGTACTTC	CASSVKGTSVSYEQYF
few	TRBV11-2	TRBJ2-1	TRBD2	TGTGCCAGCAGCGCCGGGACTAGCGACTACAATGAGCAGTTCTTC	CASSAGTSDYNEQFF
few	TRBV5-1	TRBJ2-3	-	TGCGCCAGCAGCTTGGAGCTGGATACGCAGTATTTT	CASSLELDTQYF
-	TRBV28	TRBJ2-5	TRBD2	TGTGCCAGCAGTAGCGGGACGGAGCAAGAGACCCAGTACTTC	CASSSGTEQETQYF
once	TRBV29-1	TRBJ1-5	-	TGCAGCGTTGAAGTCGAAAGGGGACTGTTCAATCAGCCCCAGCATTTT	CSVEVERGLFNQPQHF
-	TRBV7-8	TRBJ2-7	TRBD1	TGTGCCAGCAGCTCCGACAGGGCGAACGAGCAGTACTTC	CASSSDRANEQYF
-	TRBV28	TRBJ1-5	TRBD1	TGTGCCAGCAGTTTACCCCAGGGGGCTGCTCAGCCCCAGCATTTT	CASSLPQGAAQPQHF
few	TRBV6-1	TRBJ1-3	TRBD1	TGTGCCAGCAGTGAGGCAGGGGGCTTCGGAAACACCATATATTTT	CASSEAGGFGNTIYF
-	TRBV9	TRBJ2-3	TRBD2	TGTGCCAGCAGCGTAGGACTAGCGGGAGGGATCACAGATACGCAGTATTTT	CASSVGLAGGITDTQYF
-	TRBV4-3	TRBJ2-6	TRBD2	TGCGCCAGCAGCCCGTACAGGACTAGCGACTCTGGGGCCAACGTCCTGACTTTC	CASSPYRTSDSGANVLTF
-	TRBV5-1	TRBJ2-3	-	TGCGCCAGCTTAGGAGGCGGGTTTAGCACAGATACGCAGTATTTT	CASLGGGFSTDTQYF
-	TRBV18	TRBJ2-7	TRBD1	TGTGCCAGCTCCCACACAGGGGCAAACGAGCAGTACTTC	CASSHTGANEQYF
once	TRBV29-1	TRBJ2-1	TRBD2	TGCAGCGTTGAAGCGGCATCCAGCACCGGGACTAGCGCATACAATGAGCAGTTCTTC	CSVEAASSTGTSAYNEQFF
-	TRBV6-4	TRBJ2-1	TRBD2	TGTGCCAGCAGTGACGAGCGGGGGGAACGTGAGCAGTTCTTC	CASSDERGEREQFF
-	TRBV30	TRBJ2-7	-	TGTGCCTGGAGTGTCGGCGGTAGCTCCTACGAGCAGTACTTC	CAWSVGGSSYEQYF
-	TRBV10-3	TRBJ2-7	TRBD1	TGTGCCATCAGTGACGCAGGGACAGGGTCCTCCTACGAGCAGTACTTC	CAISDAGTGSSYEQYF
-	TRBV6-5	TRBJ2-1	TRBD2	TGTGCCAGCAGTTACTGGGTAGCGGGAGTGAATGAGCAGTTCTTC	CASSYWVAGVNEQFF
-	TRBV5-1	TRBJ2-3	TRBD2	TGCGCCAGCAGCTTGGATTGGGTGGAACAGGGCACTAGCGGGAGGGGCGGGACAGATACGCAGTATTTT	CASSLDWVEQGTSGRGGTDTQYF
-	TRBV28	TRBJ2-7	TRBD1	TGTGCCAGCATGCTACCGGGACAGGGGGTCTTGGGGCACGAGCAGTACTTC	CASMLPGQGVLGHEQYF
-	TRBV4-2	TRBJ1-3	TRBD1	TGTGCCAGCAGCCAAGCCCAGGGGGCGAAAAACACCATATATTTT	CASSQAQGAKNTIYF
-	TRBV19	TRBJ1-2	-	TGTGCCAGTAGTTCCAAGAGCTATGGCTACACCTTC	CASSSKSYGYTF
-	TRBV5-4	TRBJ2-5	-	TGTGCCAGCAGTTACTTTCTAGAGACCCAGTACTTC	CASSYFLETQYF
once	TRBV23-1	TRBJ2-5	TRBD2	TGCGCCCCCAGGGGGACTAGCGGGACTGAGACCCAGTACTTC	CAPRGTSGTETQYF